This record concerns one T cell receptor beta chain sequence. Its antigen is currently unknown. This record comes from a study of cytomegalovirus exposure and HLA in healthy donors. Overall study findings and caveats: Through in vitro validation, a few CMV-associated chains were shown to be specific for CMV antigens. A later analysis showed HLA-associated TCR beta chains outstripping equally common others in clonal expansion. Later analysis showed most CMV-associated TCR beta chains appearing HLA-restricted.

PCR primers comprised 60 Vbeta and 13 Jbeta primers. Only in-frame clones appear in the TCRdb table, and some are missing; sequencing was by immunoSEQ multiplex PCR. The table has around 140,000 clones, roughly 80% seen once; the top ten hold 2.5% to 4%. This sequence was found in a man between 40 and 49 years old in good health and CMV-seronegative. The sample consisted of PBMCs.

CDR3 coding DNA: TGTGCCAGCAGTCCCTCAGGGTCGGGCAATCAGCCCCAGCATTTT. Encoded protein: CASSPSGSGNQPQHF. This chain joins TRBV6-4 and TRBJ1-5; TRBD1 might be the D (5 bases). CDR1 and CDR2 (germline): MRHNA, SNTAGT. V lost 5 bases, J lost 2 bases, and 13 bases lay in between. The CDR3 covers 15 residues.